This TCR beta chain comes out of a study of blood T cell repertoires in COVID-19. Per the study methods: Reference gene primer amplification gave estimated nucleated cell counts. Produced via immunoSEQ multiplex PCR; TCRdb's table is partial and in-frame only. D and trimming were read from the DNA, whereas the V and J calls and clone size are those reported in that table. The sample carries 300,000 or so clones, roughly 84% recorded once. Germline CDR1 is SGHKS and CDR2 is YYEKEE (reference sequence). This CDR3 is built from 17 residues. V shed 0 bases, J shed 0 bases, and the junction held 7 bases outside the gene matches.

The chain links TRBV5-5 to TRBJ2-7; 9 nucleotides align to TRBD2. Source material: peripheral blood. The TCR originated in a man aged 45 to 65 with active or convalescent COVID-19. The CDR3 reads CASSLGGGAFSSYEQYF. As DNA, the CDR3 is TGTGCCAGCAGCTTGGGCGGGGGGGCCTTCAGCTCCTACGAGCAGTACTTC.